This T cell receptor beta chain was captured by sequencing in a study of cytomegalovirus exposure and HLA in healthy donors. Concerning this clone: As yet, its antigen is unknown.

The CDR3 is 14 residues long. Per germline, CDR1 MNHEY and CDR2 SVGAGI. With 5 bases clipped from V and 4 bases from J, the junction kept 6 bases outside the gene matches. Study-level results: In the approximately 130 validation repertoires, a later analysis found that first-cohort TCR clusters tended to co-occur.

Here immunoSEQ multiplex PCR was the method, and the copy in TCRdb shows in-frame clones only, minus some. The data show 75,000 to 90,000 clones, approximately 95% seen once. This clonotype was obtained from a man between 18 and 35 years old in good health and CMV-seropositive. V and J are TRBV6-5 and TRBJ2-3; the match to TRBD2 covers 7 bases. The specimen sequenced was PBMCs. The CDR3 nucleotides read TGTGCCAGCAGTCGGACTGGACTAGCAGATACGCAGTATTTT. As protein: CASSRTGLADTQYF.